The 27 T cell receptor beta chains below were found in one sample sequenced in a study of cytomegalovirus exposure and HLA in healthy donors. PCR involved 60 Vbeta and 13 Jbeta primers. TCRdb keeps only in-frame clones here, not all; method: immunoSEQ multiplex PCR. The table lists 150,000 to 200,000 clones, about 86% of them singletons. The sequencing input was PBMCs. These receptor sequences come from a young woman in good health and CMV-seronegative.

This clone occurred once. The chain is built from TRBV11-2 and TRBJ1-2; possibly TRBD1 for D (5 bases). This CDR3 comprises 15 residues. The V end was cut by 1 base, the J end by 3 bases, with 12 bases between. Germline CDR1 SGHAT, CDR2 FQNNGV. CDR3 amino acids: CASSLAGADYYGYTF. The CDR3 nucleotides are TGTGCCAGCAGCTTAGCTGGGGCAGACTACTATGGCTACACCTTC.

This chain connects TRBV11-2 to TRBJ1-2; 12 positions agree with TRBD1. The CDR3 is 17 residues long. V gave up 3 bases and J gave up 8 bases; unmatched junction bases: 13. Per germline, CDR1 SGHAT and CDR2 FQNNGV. In DNA, the CDR3 is TGTGCCAGCAGCTTCCCTCGTCCGGGACAGGGGGCGCGAGGCTACACCTTC. This encodes CASSFPRPGQGARGYTF.

V gene TRBV5-4 combines with J gene TRBJ1-5; perhaps TRBD1 as D (5 bases). CDR3 length: 15 amino acids. Germline CDR1 is SGHNT and CDR2 is YYREEE (reference sequence). V lost 0 bases and J 1 base, leaving 8 bases between the germline ends. CDR3 residues: CASSLDGGSNQPQHF. The CDR3 coding sequence is TGTGCCAGCAGCTTGGACGGGGGGAGCAATCAGCCCCAGCATTTT. Supplemented by reference TRBV5-4 and TRBJ1-5, the full variable domain reads ETGVTQSPTHLIKTRGQQVTLRCSSQSGHNTVSWYQQALGQGPQFIFQYYREEENGRGNFPPRFSGLQFPNYSSELNVNALELDDSALYLCASSLDGGSNQPQHFGDGTRLSIL.

The chain recombines TRBV15 with TRBJ1-3, with 8 positions matching TRBD1. Germline V gene data show CDR1 as LNHNV and CDR2 as YYDKDF (reference sequence). The J segment lost 0 bases and the V segment lost 1 base, leaving 8 bases of the junction unmatched. The CDR3 contains 18 residues. The CDR3, as DNA: TGTGCCACCAGCAGAGCGCGCGGGACAGGCGGCTCTGGAAACACCATATATTTT. It is translated as CATSRARGTGGSGNTIYF.

This clone occurred a few times. This chain connects TRBV5-1 to TRBJ2-2; TRBD2 matches at 8 bases. The CDR3 extends over 15 amino acids. Trimming cost V 4 bases and J 4 bases; bases outside gene matches: 6. Germline CDR1 and CDR2: SGHRS and YFSETQ. In nucleotides, the CDR3 is TGCGCCAGCAGCCTGGGACTAGTAGGCACCGGGGAGCTGTTTTTT. This translates into CASSLGLVGTGELFF. Full variable domain (rest looked up from reference TRBV5-1 and TRBJ2-2): KAGVTQTPRYLIKTRGQQVTLSCSPISGHRSVSWYQQTPGQGLQFLFEYFSETQRNKGNFPGRFSGRQFSNSRSEMNVSTLELGDSALYLCASSLGLVGTGELFFGEGSRLTVL.

This clone was seen a handful of times. J is TRBJ2-7 and V is TRBV5-1; TRBD2 matches at 10 bases. This CDR3 spans 15 amino acids. Germline CDR1 SGHRS, CDR2 YFSETQ. Trimming removed 4 bases from V and 6 bases from J; junction bases left unmatched: 10. The CDR3: CASSHPGLARGEQYF. The CDR3 DNA reads TGCGCCAGCAGCCATCCGGGACTAGCGCGAGGCGAGCAGTACTTC.

The chain carries TRBV28 and TRBJ2-2; TRBD2 aligns across 7 bases. Germline-derived CDR1 and CDR2 are MDHEN and SYDVKM. CDR3 size: 14 residues. V shed 7 bases and J 6 bases; nucleotides not matched to a gene: 8. The CDR3 sequence is CASTVGGGSGELFF. For the CDR3, the DNA is TGTGCCAGCACCGTTGGGGGAGGGTCCGGGGAGCTGTTTTTT.

The chain combines TRBV15 with TRBJ2-2; 9 bases are a match to TRBD2. Trimming removed 8 bases from V and 3 bases from J; junction bases left unmatched: 4. CDR3 length: 14 residues. Germline V gene sequence: CDR1 LNHNV, CDR2 YYDKDF (reference sequence). This chain's CDR3 is CATAGGRDTGELFF. The CDR3 DNA follows: TGTGCCACCGCGGGAGGGCGTGACACCGGGGAGCTGTTTTTT.

The table lists this clone with a few counts. The rearrangement links TRBV7-9 to TRBJ2-2; D is possibly TRBD1 (6 bases). The V end was cut by 2 bases, the J end by 1 base, with 14 bases between. CDR3 length equals 17 residues. Germline values: CDR1 SEHNR, CDR2 FQNEAQ (reference sequence). CDR3 DNA sequence: TGTGCCAGCAGCTTACCCGCCCGGACAGTGAACACCGGGGAGCTGTTTTTT. It yields the protein CASSLPARTVNTGELFF.

The J gene is TRBJ1-1, the V gene TRBV5-1, with TRBD1 identical over 7 bases. The CDR3 is 14 amino acids. The ends lost 2 bases at V and 2 bases at J; junction bases unmatched: 3. Germline CDR1 is SGHRS and CDR2 is YFSETQ. This CDR3 is CASSFQGGNTEAFF. DNA of the CDR3: TGCGCCAGCAGCTTTCAGGGGGGAAACACTGAAGCTTTCTTT.

The V call is TRBV19, the J call TRBJ2-7, with D uncertain. This CDR3 region has 13 residues. Per the germline V gene, CDR1 is LNHDA and CDR2 is SQIVND (reference sequence). Trimming removed 3 bases from V and 1 base from J, with 7 bases in between. The CDR3 protein is CASSIGGSYEQYF. The DNA for the CDR3 is TGTGCCAGTAGTATCGGCGGTTCCTACGAGCAGTACTTC.

This rearrangement joins TRBV6-5 to TRBJ2-1, with TRBD2 identical over 8 bases. After removal of 0 bases from V and 5 bases from J, the junction contained 6 bases not matched to a gene. CDR3 length: 16 amino acids. CDR1 MNHEY and CDR2 SVGAGI come from the germline V gene. The CDR3 region has the DNA TGTGCCAGCAGTTACTCGTATCGGACTAGCAACAATGAGCAGTTCTTC. It encodes CASSYSYRTSNNEQFF.

The chain uses TRBV7-9 and TRBJ1-4, with a weak D call TRBD1 (6 bases). The germline gives CDR1 SEHNR, CDR2 FQNEAQ (reference sequence). Trimming stripped 4 bases from V and 8 bases from J, with 17 bases between. The CDR3 runs 15 residues. DNA of the CDR3: TGTGCCAGCAGCTCCCCCCGGGGGGCTGCCGAAAAACTGTTTTTT. It codes for CASSSPRGAAEKLFF.

The chain combines TRBV18 with TRBJ2-7; 7 bases are a match to TRBD1. Trimming took 6 bases from V and 0 from J; bases not matched to a gene: 5. This CDR3 spans 14 amino acids. CDR1 and CDR2 (germline): KGHSH, LQKENI. The CDR3, as DNA: TGTGCCAGCTCGTCCCGGGACAGCTCCTACGAGCAGTACTTC. Protein sequence: CASSSRDSSYEQYF.

This chain connects TRBV7-9 to TRBJ1-2; D is perhaps TRBD1 (6 bases). Germline assignment: CDR1 SEHNR and CDR2 FQNEAQ (reference sequence). The CDR3 sequence is 12 residues long. V lost 1 base to trimming and J lost 8 bases, with 8 bases between them. The CDR3 reads CASSLGGLGYTF. CDR3 nucleotides: TGTGCCAGCAGCTTAGGGGGGCTCGGCTACACCTTC.

This sequence joins TRBV5-1 and TRBJ1-6; perhaps TRBD1 as D (6 bases). The CDR3 is 14 residues long. Germline-derived CDR1 and CDR2 are SGHRS and YFSETQ. V was cut by 2 bases and J by 5 bases, with 8 bases left in between. Here the CDR3 reads CASSLGTNNSPLHF. CDR3 coding DNA: TGCGCCAGCAGCTTAGGGACAAATAATTCACCCCTCCACTTT.

The chain carries TRBV15 and TRBJ2-7; TRBD1 aligns across 8 bases. CDR1 and CDR2 (germline): LNHNV, YYDKDF (reference sequence). V trimming: 4 bases; J trimming: 2 bases; junction bases outside the gene matches: 7. CDR3 length: 15 residues. The CDR3 coding sequence is TGTGCCACCAGCAAAACCGGGACAGGTACCTACGAGCAGTACTTC. This encodes CATSKTGTGTYEQYF. Variable domain in full (rest from reference TRBV15 and TRBJ2-7): DAMVIQNPRYQVTQFGKPVTLSCSQTLNHNVMYWYQQKSSQAPKLLFHYYDKDFNNEADTPDNFQSRRPNTSFCFLDIRSPGLGDTAMYLCATSKTGTGTYEQYFGPGTRLTVT.

V and J are TRBV29-1 and TRBJ2-2; no definite D call. CDR1 and CDR2 (germline): SQVTM, ANQGSEA. This CDR3 has 12 residues. Trimming left V 3 bases short and J 1 base short, with 3 bases between. CDR3 amino acids: CSVDKNTGELFF. The DNA of the CDR3 is TGCAGCGTTGACAAGAACACCGGGGAGCTGTTTTTT.

The chain is built from TRBV27 and TRBJ2-7, with TRBD1 identical over 9 bases. From germline, CDR1 is MNHEY and CDR2 SMNVEV (reference sequence). The CDR3 runs to 18 residues. Losses at the gene ends were 5 bases for V and 0 bases for J; bases not matched to a gene: 14. In DNA, the CDR3 is TGTGCCAGCAGTCCAAGGACAGGGGTCCTTGTCAGCTCCTACGAGCAGTACTTC. Its protein is CASSPRTGVLVSSYEQYF.

This chain connects TRBV5-4 to TRBJ2-5; 7 bases line up with TRBD2. The J call may be wrong; the DNA end is better matched by TRBJ2-7. The germline gives CDR1 SGHNT, CDR2 YYREEE (reference sequence). The CDR3 runs 14 residues. As DNA, the CDR3 is TGTGCCAGCAGCTTGGAGCGGGATGCCTACGAGCAGTACTTC. This codes for CASSLERDAYEQYF.

The V call is TRBV28, the J call TRBJ1-5; 8 bases line up with TRBD1. Germline trimming cut 6 bases from V and 2 bases from J; bases unmatched to any gene: 6. The CDR3 length is 15 residues. Germline assignment: CDR1 MDHEN and CDR2 SYDVKM. In nucleotides, the CDR3 is TGTGCCAGCAGCCCACAGGGGGACGGCAATCAGCCCCAGCATTTT. Protein: CASSPQGDGNQPQHF.

This sequence joins TRBV27 and TRBJ1-1, with 9 bases aligning to TRBD1. The CDR3 covers 15 residues. V was pared by 5 bases and J by 5 bases, with 9 bases of the junction left unmatched. Germline V gene data show CDR1 as MNHEY and CDR2 as SMNVEV (reference sequence). Here the CDR3 reads CASSTLHRGRTEAFF. The CDR3 DNA reads as TGTGCCAGCAGTACACTTCACAGGGGGCGTACTGAAGCTTTCTTT.

J is TRBJ2-1 and V is TRBV9; TRBD2 agrees at 12 bases. Germline V gives CDR1 SGDLS, CDR2 YYNGEE. CDR3 length: 19 amino acids. Trimming at V came to 2 bases and at J to 7 bases, leaving 16 bases not matched to a gene. CDR3 residues: CASSVRGTSGSSIGNEQFF. The CDR3 bases are TGTGCCAGCAGCGTTCGGGGGACTAGCGGGTCCTCGATAGGGAATGAGCAGTTCTTC.

The chain uses TRBV5-1 and TRBJ2-7; no clear D. Germline CDR1 is SGHRS and CDR2 is YFSETQ. This CDR3 contains 13 residues. Deletions cut 0 bases from V and 7 bases from J, with 11 bases between. CDR3 region: CASSLDPDGEQYF. DNA of the CDR3: TGCGCCAGCAGCTTGGATCCCGACGGGGAGCAGTACTTC.

This clone was observed once. J is TRBJ2-3 and V is TRBV6-5, with a possible D match to TRBD2 (5 bases). In germline, CDR1 is MNHEY, CDR2 SVGAGI. Trimming took off 6 bases at V and 2 bases at J, with 12 bases between the two ends. There are 14 residues in the CDR3. The CDR3 region is CASSPGLHTDTQYF. CDR3 coding DNA: TGTGCCAGCAGCCCCGGACTTCACACAGATACGCAGTATTTT.

The chain couples TRBV29-1 to TRBJ2-1, with TRBD2 matching over 10 bases. After removal of 4 bases from V and 7 bases from J, the junction contained 7 bases not matched to a gene. The CDR3 extends over 14 amino acids. CDR1 and CDR2 from the germline V gene are SQVTM and ANQGSEA. The CDR3 DNA is TGCAGCGTTGCGGCTAGCGGGAGTTATAATGAGCAGTTCTTC. Its translation is CSVAASGSYNEQFF.

The chain uses TRBV15 and TRBJ2-7; TRBD2 is a possible D gene (6 bases). The CDR3 is made up of 15 amino acids. Trimming cost V 2 bases and J 0 bases, with 11 bases left between them. Germline CDR1 is LNHNV and CDR2 is YYDKDF (reference sequence). CDR3 sequence: CATSRTTAGSYEQYF. Here the CDR3 DNA reads TGTGCCACCAGCAGAACGACAGCGGGCTCCTACGAGCAGTACTTC. The whole variable domain, remainder taken from reference TRBV15 and TRBJ2-7, is DAMVIQNPRYQVTQFGKPVTLSCSQTLNHNVMYWYQQKSSQAPKLLFHYYDKDFNNEADTPDNFQSRRPNTSFCFLDIRSPGLGDTAMYLCATSRTTAGSYEQYFGPGTRLTVT.